The 13 T cell receptor beta chains below were found in one sample sequenced in a study of blood T cells in healthy people across ages. A second roughly 7 to 11 cycle PCR used barcoded and J-beta primers. Using its own MiXCR run on the 5' RACE reads, TCRdb lists one record per CDR3 protein. The repertoire consists of 700,000 to 1,000,000 distinct CDR3 sequences, with approximately 48% occurring once and the leading ten covering about a fifth. Sequenced sample: blood. These receptors came from a man aged 60 to 75 in good health.

This clonotype appeared once. This chain connects TRBV4-3 to TRBJ2-4, with TRBD2 matching 13 bases. The trim removed 0 bases at V and 1 base at J, leaving 6 bases unmatched. This CDR3 is built from 19 residues. The germline V gene encodes CDR1 LGHNA and CDR2 YSLEER. In DNA form, the CDR3 reads TGCGCCAGCAGCCAAGATATCACTAGCGGGGGGGCGGCCAAAAACATTCAGTACTTC. It translates to CASSQDITSGGAAKNIQYF.

This clonotype was observed a handful of times. This rearrangement joins TRBV20-1 to TRBJ1-1, with D perhaps matching TRBD1 (5 bases). V lost 0 bases to trimming and J lost 0 bases, with 8 bases between them. CDR1 and CDR2 (germline): DFQATT, SNEGSKA (reference sequence). This CDR3 has 14 amino acids. CDR3 bases: TGCAGTGCTAGAGAGGGACGATTGAACACTGAAGCTTTCTTT. Protein product: CSAREGRLNTEAFF.

V is TRBV11-2 and J is TRBJ1-2; TRBD1 matches at 7 bases. J lost 2 bases, V lost 4 bases, and 4 bases had no gene match. CDR1 and CDR2 (germline): SGHAT, FQNNGV. The CDR3 has 14 residues. In DNA, the CDR3 is TGTGCCAGCAGCTGGGACAGCGCAAACTATGGCTACACCTTC. This translates into CASSWDSANYGYTF.

V is TRBV6-2 or TRBV6-3 and J is TRBJ1-1; no clear D gene. There are 14 residues in the CDR3. In germline, CDR1 is MNHEY, CDR2 SVGEGT. V was trimmed by 2 bases and J by 6 bases, leaving 13 bases between them. The CDR3 reads CASSYNRNWPEAFF. CDR3 nucleotides: TGTGCCAGCAGTTACAATAGGAATTGGCCTGAAGCTTTCTTT.

This clonotype showed up just once. This chain connects TRBV18 to TRBJ1-4, with 8 positions matching TRBD1. Germline V gives CDR1 KGHSH, CDR2 LQKENI. This CDR3 has 15 residues. The junction had 6 bases not matched to a gene; V was cut back by 1 base and J by 8 bases. CDR3 nucleotide sequence: TGTGCCAGCTCACCACGTGACAGGGGAAGCGAAAAACTGTTTTTT. This sequence encodes CASSPRDRGSEKLFF. Complete variable domain (other parts from reference TRBV18 and TRBJ1-4): NAGVMQNPRHLVRRRGQEARLRCSPMKGHSHVYWYRQLPEEGLKFMVYLQKENIIDESGMPKERFSAEFPKEGPSILRIQQVVRGDSAAYFCASSPRDRGSEKLFFGSGTQLSVL.

The chain couples TRBV10-2 to TRBJ2-7; 9 bases line up with TRBD1. The J call may be wrong; the DNA end is better matched by TRBJ2-4. Per the germline V gene, CDR1 is WSHSY and CDR2 is SAAADI. CDR3 length equals 14 residues. CDR3 nucleotides: TGCGCCAGCAGTGAGTCGGGGACAGGGTACATTCAGTACTTC. It translates to CASSESGTGYIQYF.

This chain uses TRBV20-1 with TRBJ1-4, with D maybe TRBD1 (6 bases). From germline, CDR1 is DFQATT and CDR2 SNEGSKA (reference sequence). CDR3 length: 15 amino acids. Trimming took off 2 bases at V and 6 bases at J, with 16 bases between the two ends. CDR3 in amino acids: CSARKGGRNHEKLFF. In nucleotides, the CDR3 is TGCAGTGCTAGAAAGGGGGGGAGAAACCATGAAAAACTGTTTTTT.

V and J are TRBV5-1 and TRBJ2-1; D is perhaps TRBD1 (7 bases). Germline assignment: CDR1 SGHRS and CDR2 YFSETQ. The CDR3 is 16 residues long. V lost 0 bases, J lost 0 bases, and 10 bases lay in between. The CDR3 protein is CASSLGQGLSYNEQFF. The CDR3 DNA reads as TGCGCCAGCAGCTTGGGACAGGGACTCTCCTACAATGAGCAGTTCTTC.

The chain combines TRBV18 with TRBJ2-1; 7 positions match TRBD2. Germline lookup yields CDR1 KGHSH and CDR2 LQKENI. With V trimmed by 5 bases and J by 5 bases, 12 bases remained unmatched. The length of the CDR3 is 16 residues. The DNA of the CDR3 is TGTGCCAGCTCATCAGAAGCGGGGCTTCAAAACAATGAGCAGTTCTTC. Its protein product is CASSSEAGLQNNEQFF.

The V gene is TRBV4-1, the J gene TRBJ1-5; possible D gene TRBD1, 5 bases. Trimming removed 1 base from V and 3 bases from J, with 10 bases in between. Germline loops: CDR1 MGHRA, CDR2 YSYEKL. The CDR3 is made up of 15 amino acids. The chain's CDR3 is CASSQVGQYNQPQHF. DNA for the CDR3: TGCGCCAGCAGCCAAGTCGGACAATACAATCAGCCCCAGCATTTT.

This chain links TRBV6-2 or TRBV6-3 with TRBJ2-1; 7 bases are a match to TRBD2. Germline trimming cut 6 bases from V and 9 bases from J; bases unmatched to any gene: 23. The germline gives CDR1 MNHEY, CDR2 SVGEGT. The CDR3 has 18 amino acids. In DNA form, the CDR3 reads TGTGCCAGCAGCATATTCCCTTTAGGGCGGGGGAGCGGTGGTGAGCAGTTCTTC. Amino acid sequence: CASSIFPLGRGSGGEQFF.

This clonotype was detected only a few times. The V gene is TRBV7-2, the J gene TRBJ1-1; D is uncertain. This CDR3 has 13 residues. CDR1 is SGHTA, CDR2 FQGNSA, per germline. Trimming shortened V by 5 bases and J by 2 bases, and 9 bases separated the two germline ends. The CDR3 region is CASSPYTNTEAFF. Written as DNA, the CDR3 is TGTGCCAGCAGCCCCTACACCAACACTGAAGCTTTCTTT.

V and J are TRBV7-2 and TRBJ2-3; D perhaps matches TRBD2 (6 bases). CDR1 and CDR2 (germline): SGHTA, FQGNSA. This CDR3 region has 13 residues. The germline V and J ends were trimmed by 5 bases and 1 base, with 7 bases remaining between them. Here the CDR3 DNA reads TGTGCCAGCAGCCCTAGCGGCACAGATACGCAGTATTTT. The encoded protein is CASSPSGTDTQYF.